These 26 T cell receptor beta chains originate from one sample sequenced in a study of blood T cell repertoires in COVID-19. Sequencing used immunoSEQ multiplex PCR; TCRdb keeps in-frame clones, though not all of them. The table records 120,000 to 150,000 clones, 84% of them present only once. Specimen: PBMCs or T cells enriched from blood (not recorded which). The receptors derive from a woman aged 45 to 65 who had been exposed to COVID-19.

This clone was seen only a few times. This chain connects TRBV19 to TRBJ1-5; 8 bases agree with TRBD1. The length of the CDR3 is 14 residues. In germline, CDR1 is LNHDA, CDR2 SQIVND (reference sequence). V was pared by 7 bases and J by 5 bases, with 7 bases of the junction left unmatched. Written as DNA, the CDR3 is TGTGCCAGTATGGACAGGGTGGGGGATCAGCCCCAGCATTTT. Amino acid sequence: CASMDRVGDQPQHF. Full variable domain (outside the CDR3, taken from reference TRBV19 and TRBJ1-5): DGGITQSPKYLFRKEGQNVTLSCEQNLNHDAMYWYRQDPGQGLRLIYYSQIVNDFQKGDIAEGYSVSREKKESFPLTVTSAQKNPTAFYLCASMDRVGDQPQHFGDGTRLSIL.

This chain joins TRBV9 and TRBJ1-2, with 7 bases fitting TRBD1. Germline lookup yields CDR1 SGDLS and CDR2 YYNGEE. Germline trimming cut 3 bases from V and 8 bases from J; bases unmatched to any gene: 13. The CDR3 totals 15 residues. The DNA for the CDR3 is TGTGCCAGCAGCGGACCCGGGACAGCCGCCGGCGGCTACACCTTC. Protein product: CASSGPGTAAGGYTF.

The chain uses TRBV11-2 and TRBJ1-1; a weak D match, TRBD1 (5 bases). Germline CDR1 reads SGHAT; CDR2 reads FQNNGV. The CDR3 spans 15 residues. V was shortened by 1 base and J by 1 base, with 10 bases between the two germline ends. As DNA, the CDR3 is TGTGCCAGCAGCTTAGCGACAGTCCCGAACACTGAAGCTTTCTTT. This gives the protein CASSLATVPNTEAFF.

V is TRBV7-2 and J is TRBJ2-5, with 7 bases identical to TRBD2. Losses at the gene ends were 4 bases for V and 4 bases for J; bases not matched to a gene: 9. The length of the CDR3 is 15 residues. CDR1 and CDR2 (germline): SGHTA, FQGNSA. The CDR3 reads CASSSMTSRLETQYF. The CDR3 region has the DNA TGTGCCAGCAGCTCAATGACTAGCCGGTTAGAGACCCAGTACTTC.

V and J are TRBV10-3 and TRBJ1-2; D unclear. Trimming pared 10 bases from V and 3 bases from J, leaving 12 bases between. The CDR3 length is 12 residues. The germline CDR1 and CDR2 sequences are ENHRY and SYGVKD. The CDR3 coding sequence is TGTGCCAGCAACGGGGAGGACTATGGCTACACCTTC. Encoded protein: CASNGEDYGYTF.

The chain couples TRBV27 to TRBJ1-1; 7 bases line up with TRBD1. CDR1 MNHEY and CDR2 SMNVEV come from the germline V gene (reference sequence). This CDR3 region has 16 residues. V lost 2 bases, J lost 1 base, and 7 bases stayed unmatched. This CDR3 reads CASSLRQGGKNTEAFF. DNA of the CDR3: TGTGCCAGCAGTTTACGACAGGGCGGGAAGAACACTGAAGCTTTCTTT.

This clone was recorded once. The V call is TRBV7-2, the J call TRBJ2-2; 7 positions agree with TRBD1. Germline values: CDR1 SGHTA, CDR2 FQGNSA. The J segment lost 3 bases and the V segment lost 5 bases, leaving 3 bases of the junction unmatched. The CDR3 runs 14 residues. The CDR3 protein is CASSGTVYTGELFF. The CDR3, as DNA: TGTGCCAGCAGCGGGACAGTATACACCGGGGAGCTGTTTTTT.

Many counts were recorded for this clone. CDR3 DNA: TGCGCCAGCAGCCTTGGTCCCGGGACAGGGACGGATGGCTACACCTTC. Translated: CASSLGPGTGTDGYTF. V usage is TRBV4-3 and J usage is TRBJ1-2; 9 bases are a match to TRBD1. This CDR3 contains 16 residues. Germline-derived CDR1 and CDR2 are LGHNA and YSLEER. The ends lost 4 bases at V and 6 bases at J; junction bases unmatched: 12.

The sample holds a few counts of this clone. The J gene is TRBJ1-6, the V gene TRBV3-1 (or the pseudogene TRBV3-2), with D perhaps matching TRBD1 (5 bases). CDR1 and CDR2 from the germline V gene are LGHDT and YNNKEL (reference sequence). Between the trimmed V and J ends, which lost 2 bases and 7 bases, there was a span of 15 bases. CDR3 size: 16 residues. This CDR3 reads CASSQSAGWMNSPLHF. As DNA, the CDR3 is TGTGCCAGCAGCCAATCGGCAGGGTGGATGAATTCACCCCTCCACTTT.

V and J are TRBV12-3 or TRBV12-4 and TRBJ2-5; 10 nucleotides align to TRBD1. CDR3 length: 13 residues. With V trimmed by 5 bases and J by 6 bases, 3 bases remained unmatched. DNA for the CDR3: TGTGCCAGCAGTCGGACAGGGGGAAAGACCCAGTACTTC. Protein sequence: CASSRTGGKTQYF.

The chain links TRBV11-2 to TRBJ1-6, with 7 positions matching TRBD1. This CDR3 has 15 residues. Per the germline V gene, CDR1 is SGHAT and CDR2 is FQNNGV. Trimming took 5 bases from V and 6 from J; bases not matched to a gene: 7. CDR3 coding DNA: TGTGCCAGCAGCGCTCGGGACAGAACTAATTCACCCCTCCACTTT. Residues: CASSARDRTNSPLHF.

The V gene is TRBV19, the J gene TRBJ2-7, with 11 positions matching TRBD1. Germline lookup yields CDR1 LNHDA and CDR2 SQIVND (reference sequence). The V segment lost 3 bases and the J segment 6 bases; nucleotides outside the gene matches: 7. The CDR3 covers 15 residues. This CDR3 reads CASSIPGQGVSEQYF. The CDR3 region has the DNA TGTGCCAGTAGTATCCCGGGACAGGGGGTGTCCGAGCAGTACTTC.

The chain has TRBV5-1 and TRBJ2-2; TRBD1 agrees at 8 bases. J lost 2 bases, V lost 3 bases, and 9 bases had no gene match. The germline V gene has CDR1 SGHRS and CDR2 YFSETQ. The CDR3 totals 17 residues. The CDR3 DNA is TGCGCCAGCAGCTACACTTCAGACAGGGGAAACACCGGGGAGCTGTTTTTT. Its translation is CASSYTSDRGNTGELFF.

The genes are TRBV4-2 and TRBJ1-6; 7 bases fit TRBD1. J gave up 9 bases and V 0 bases, and 8 bases lay outside the gene matches. Germline V gene lookup returns CDR1 LGHNA and CDR2 YNFKEQ. The CDR3 length is 16 residues. The CDR3 reads CASSQDSPGGVSPLHF. The CDR3 DNA reads as TGTGCCAGCAGCCAAGATTCCCCAGGGGGAGTTTCACCCCTCCACTTT.

In this sample, this clone turned up once. This chain connects TRBV11-2 to TRBJ2-7; tentative D call: TRBD1 (5 bases). Germline CDR1 SGHAT, CDR2 FQNNGV. CDR3 length: 14 residues. Trimming cost V 2 bases and J 2 bases, with 10 bases left between them. The CDR3 protein is CASSLTDRTYEQYF. The CDR3 DNA follows: TGTGCCAGCAGCTTAACCGACAGAACCTACGAGCAGTACTTC.

The chain joins TRBV6-2 or TRBV6-3 to TRBJ2-1; D is uncertain. The V end was cut by 2 bases, the J end by 8 bases, with 7 bases between. Germline V gene lookup returns CDR1 MNHEY and CDR2 SVGEGT. The CDR3 has 12 residues. The CDR3 nucleotides read TGTGCCAGCAGTTACCGGTTTTATGAGCAGTTCTTC. Its translation: CASSYRFYEQFF.

This clone occurred once. The chain recombines TRBV7-9 with TRBJ2-3; 8 bases are a match to TRBD2. The CDR3 is 16 amino acids. Germline loops: CDR1 SEHNR, CDR2 FQNEAQ (reference sequence). V gave up 4 bases and J gave up 3 bases; unmatched junction bases: 9. The CDR3 bases are TGTGCCAGCAGCTCCGCGTGGCGGGAGGCGACAGATACGCAGTATTTT. It yields the protein CASSSAWREATDTQYF.

The chain links TRBV7-9 to TRBJ1-1; D ambiguous. The CDR3 contains 13 residues. Per germline, CDR1 SEHNR and CDR2 FQNEAQ (reference sequence). Trimming removed 6 bases from V and 0 bases from J, with 8 bases in between. The CDR3 DNA sequence: TGTGCCAGCAGTCCCACAGTGAACACTGAAGCTTTCTTT. It is translated as CASSPTVNTEAFF.

The chain has TRBV5-4 and TRBJ2-5; a weak D match, TRBD2 (6 bases). The CDR3 totals 15 residues. Trimming left V 3 bases short and J 1 base short, with 13 bases between. Per the germline V gene, CDR1 is SGHNT and CDR2 is YYREEE (reference sequence). The CDR3 loop reads CASSSTRGIQETQYF. Here the CDR3 DNA reads TGTGCCAGCAGCTCAACTCGGGGGATCCAAGAGACCCAGTACTTC.

This chain joins TRBV5-1 and TRBJ2-1; 7 bases fit TRBD2. The CDR3 contains 13 residues. V lost 5 bases, J lost 6 bases, and 5 bases stayed unmatched. Germline V gives CDR1 SGHRS, CDR2 YFSETQ. CDR3 protein: CASRGSGRNEQFF. CDR3 nucleotide sequence: TGCGCCAGCAGGGGTAGCGGGCGCAATGAGCAGTTCTTC.

This clone has only one observation. Germline is not matched at one junction end, which may reflect a read error. The rearrangement joins TRBV7-7 to TRBJ2-1, with unresolved D. The CDR3 sequence is 15 residues long. Germline loops: CDR1 SSHAT, CDR2 FNYEAQ (reference sequence). CDR3 DNA: TGTGCTAGCAGCCCAGACCACGCAGGCTACAATGAGCAGTTCTTC. Protein sequence: CASSPDHAGYNEQFF.

This chain connects TRBV19 to TRBJ2-7, with TRBD2 matching over 13 bases. This CDR3 spans 15 amino acids. CDR1 is LNHDA, CDR2 SQIVND, per germline (reference sequence). V lost 8 bases, J lost 1 base, and 5 bases stayed unmatched. CDR3 sequence reads: CASSRTSGSSYEQYF. In DNA form, the CDR3 reads TGTGCCAGTTCCCGGACTAGCGGGAGTTCCTACGAGCAGTACTTC.

This clone is a singleton in its sample. The chain links TRBV6-5 to TRBJ2-7; D may be TRBD2 (6 bases). The CDR3 has 15 amino acids. V was pared by 7 bases and J by 3 bases, with 19 bases between. CDR1 and CDR2 (germline): MNHEY, SVGAGI. CDR3 region: CASTVYKVGSYEQYF. CDR3 in DNA: TGTGCCAGCACCGTGTACAAGGTCGGGAGCTACGAGCAGTACTTC.

This chain links TRBV9 with TRBJ2-1, with 9 positions matching TRBD2. V lost 0 bases, J lost 7 bases, and 8 bases stayed unmatched. The CDR3 is 16 residues long. In germline, CDR1 is SGDLS, CDR2 YYNGEE. The CDR3 coding sequence is TGTGCCAGCAGCGTAGGTAGCGGGGGTTTAGGGAATGAGCAGTTCTTC. Translating it yields CASSVGSGGLGNEQFF.

CDR3 sequence: CAIGRQGGEKLFF. As DNA, the CDR3 is TGTGCCATCGGGAGACAGGGAGGTGAAAAACTGTTTTTT. V gene TRBV10-3 combines with J gene TRBJ1-4, with 7 bases lining up with TRBD1. V shed 8 bases, J shed 7 bases, and the junction held 7 bases outside the gene matches. CDR3 length: 13 residues. Germline lookup yields CDR1 ENHRY and CDR2 SYGVKD.

This chain uses TRBV10-2 with TRBJ2-1; TRBD1 agrees at 9 bases. The CDR3 contains 13 residues. The junction had 7 bases not matched to a gene; V was cut back by 2 bases and J by 14 bases. Germline CDR1 and CDR2: WSHSY and SAAADI. The CDR3 region has the DNA TGCGCCAGCAGTGAGGCCCCCGGGACAGGGAAGTTCTTC. Amino acid sequence: CASSEAPGTGKFF.